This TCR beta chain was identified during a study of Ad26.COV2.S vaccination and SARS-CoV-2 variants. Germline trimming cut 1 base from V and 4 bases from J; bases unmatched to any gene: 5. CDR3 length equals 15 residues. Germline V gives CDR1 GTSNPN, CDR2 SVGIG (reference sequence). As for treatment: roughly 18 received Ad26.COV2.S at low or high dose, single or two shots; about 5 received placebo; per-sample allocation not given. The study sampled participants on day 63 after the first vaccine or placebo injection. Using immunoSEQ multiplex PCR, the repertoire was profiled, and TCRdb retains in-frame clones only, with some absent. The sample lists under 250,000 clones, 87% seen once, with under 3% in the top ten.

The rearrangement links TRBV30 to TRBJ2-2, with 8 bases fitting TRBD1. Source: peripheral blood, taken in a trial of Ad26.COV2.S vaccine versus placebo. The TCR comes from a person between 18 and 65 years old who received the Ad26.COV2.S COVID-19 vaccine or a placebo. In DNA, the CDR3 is TGTGCCTGGAGTGCCCCAGGGGGCCTCACCGGGGAGCTGTTTTTT. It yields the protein CAWSAPGGLTGELFF. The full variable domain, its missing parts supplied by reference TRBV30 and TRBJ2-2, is SQTIHQWPATLVQPVGSPLSLECTVEGTSNPNLYWYRQAAGRGLQLLFYSVGIGQISSEVPQNLSASRPQDRQFILSSKKLLLSDSGFYLCAWSAPGGLTGELFFGEGSRLTVL.